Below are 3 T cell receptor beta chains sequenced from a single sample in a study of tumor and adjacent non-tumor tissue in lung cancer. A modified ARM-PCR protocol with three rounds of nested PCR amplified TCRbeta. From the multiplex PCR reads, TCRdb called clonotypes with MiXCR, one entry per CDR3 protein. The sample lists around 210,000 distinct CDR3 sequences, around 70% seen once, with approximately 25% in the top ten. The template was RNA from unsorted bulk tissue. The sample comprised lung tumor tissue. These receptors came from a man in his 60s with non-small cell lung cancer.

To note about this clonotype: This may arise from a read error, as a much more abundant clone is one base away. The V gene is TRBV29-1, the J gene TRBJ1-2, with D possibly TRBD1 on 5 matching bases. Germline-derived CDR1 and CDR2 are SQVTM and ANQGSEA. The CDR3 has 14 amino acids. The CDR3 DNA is TGCAGCGTTGATAGGTCAGGGATTCACTATGGCTACAACTTC. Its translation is CSVDRSGIHYGYNF.

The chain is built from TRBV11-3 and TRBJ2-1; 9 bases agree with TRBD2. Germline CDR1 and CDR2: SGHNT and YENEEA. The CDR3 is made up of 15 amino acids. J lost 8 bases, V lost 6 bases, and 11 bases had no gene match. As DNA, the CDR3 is TGTGCCAGCAGTCCGTCTAGCGGGACCAACTATGAGCAGTTCTTC. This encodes CASSPSSGTNYEQFF.

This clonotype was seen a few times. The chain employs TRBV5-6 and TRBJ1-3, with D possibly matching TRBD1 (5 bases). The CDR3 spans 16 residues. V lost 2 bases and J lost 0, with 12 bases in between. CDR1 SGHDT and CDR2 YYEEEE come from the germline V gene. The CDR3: CASSFRQRSSGNTIYF. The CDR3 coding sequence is TGTGCCAGCAGCTTCAGACAGAGAAGCTCTGGAAACACCATATATTTT.